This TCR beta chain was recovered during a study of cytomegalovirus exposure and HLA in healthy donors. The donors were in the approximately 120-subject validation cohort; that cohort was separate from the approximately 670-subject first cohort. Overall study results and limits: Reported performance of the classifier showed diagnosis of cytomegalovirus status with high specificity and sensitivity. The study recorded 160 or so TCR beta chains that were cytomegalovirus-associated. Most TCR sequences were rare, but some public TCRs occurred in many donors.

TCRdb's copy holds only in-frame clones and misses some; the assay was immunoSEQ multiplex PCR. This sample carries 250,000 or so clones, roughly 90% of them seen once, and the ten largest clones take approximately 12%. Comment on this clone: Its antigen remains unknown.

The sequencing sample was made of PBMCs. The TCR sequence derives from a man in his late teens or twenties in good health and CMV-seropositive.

DNA for the CDR3: TGTGCCAGCAGTAGGACTAGCGGAAACACCGGGGAGCTGTTTTTT. It yields the protein CASSRTSGNTGELFF. The rearrangement joins TRBV6-5 to TRBJ2-2; 10 bases are shared with TRBD2. The CDR3 extends over 15 amino acids. The germline CDR1 and CDR2 sequences are MNHEY and SVGAGI. V lost 5 bases and J lost 2; bases outside the gene matches: 2.